This T cell receptor beta chain was obtained from a study of T cell repertoires in cytomegalovirus infection. Study overall: Both a matching HLA type and CMV infection were indicated by public TCR beta signatures. Study findings and constraints: Cumulated frequencies of public TCR beta families served to identify carriers of CMV plus the relevant HLA. In two of eight donors, the top clonotype was HLA-C-restricted CMV-specific.

Remarks on this clonotype: The antigen remains unidentified.

MiXCR, run by TCRdb on the reads, gives a single entry per CDR3 protein. The repertoire includes roughly 120,000 distinct CDR3 sequences, about 30% of them detected once, and 80% to 85% sits in the top ten. The ends were cut back, 5 bases at V and 4 bases at J, with 10 bases in the middle. Germline V CDR1 and CDR2: LNHDA, SQIVND (reference sequence). CDR3 length: 13 residues. The sample here was CD8+ T cells from cultured PBMCs, taken from culture after CMV antigen stimulation. The V gene is TRBV19, the J gene TRBJ2-3; no clear D gene. This clonotype was obtained from a human donor in good health (CMV status not recorded). Some clones in this sample may be carry-over from other donors' samples. This CDR3 reads CASSGGSADTQYF. The CDR3 coding sequence is TGTGCCAGTAGTGGTGGATCCGCAGATACGCAGTATTTT.